These 13 T cell receptor beta chains were sequenced from one sample in a study of human T cells and chemical hapten exposure. From the RACE reads, TCRdb called clonotypes with MiXCR, one entry per CDR3 protein. The sample has more than 95,000 distinct CDR3 sequences; about 34% are singletons. Described time point: patch test 3, about 24 weeks after DPC sensitization. The treatment: therapeutic diphenylcyclopropenone sensitization with weekly scalp DPC. The specimen comprised whole blood, sampled in connection with sensitization to the hapten diphenylcyclopropenone (DPC). All receptors derive from a man in his forties with alopecia areata. Some clones in this sample may be carry-over from other donors' samples.

The chain carries TRBV29-1 and TRBJ2-3, with D possibly called TRBD1 or TRBD2 (6 bases each). Trimming stripped 8 bases from V and 0 bases from J, with 18 bases between. The germline V gene has CDR1 SQVTM and CDR2 ANQGSEA. The CDR3 covers 15 residues. The CDR3 DNA sequence: TGCAGCCCGCGTTCAGGGGCGGGAAGCACAGATACGCAGTATTTT. Its translation: CSPRSGAGSTDTQYF.

This clonotype was seen more than once but under ten times. CDR3 nucleotides: TGCGCCAGCAGCCAAGGAACAGGGGCGTTAAATGAGCAGTTCTTC. This sequence encodes CASSQGTGALNEQFF. This chain uses TRBV4-1 with TRBJ2-1, with TRBD1 matching 7 bases. J was trimmed by 7 bases and V by 1 base; bases with no gene match: 7. The CDR3 has 15 residues. Germline V lookup: CDR1 MGHRA, CDR2 YSYEKL.

The J gene is TRBJ2-1, the V gene TRBV12-5; perhaps TRBD2 as D (6 bases). The germline gives CDR1 LGHNT, CDR2 FRNRAP. This CDR3 has 13 amino acids. With 0 bases removed from V and 10 bases from J, the gap between germline ends came to 10 bases. The CDR3 nucleotides read TGTGCTAGTGGTTTGGTACGGGGAGGAGAGCAGTTCTTC. This translates into CASGLVRGGEQFF. The variable domain in full, completed from reference TRBV12-5 and TRBJ2-1, reads DARVTQTPRHKVTEMGQEVTMRCQPILGHNTVFWYRQTMMQGLELLAYFRNRAPLDDSGMPKDRFSAEMPDATLATLKIQPSEPRDSAVYFCASGLVRGGEQFFGPGTRLTVL.

This clonotype occurred a few times. This chain links TRBV29-1 with TRBJ1-3; D is undetermined. The CDR3 extends over 11 amino acids. V was trimmed by 0 bases and J by 9 bases, leaving 6 bases between them. Germline V gene sequence: CDR1 SQVTM, CDR2 ANQGSEA. CDR3 bases: TGCAGCGTTGAAGATTTTAGCACCATATATTTT. As protein: CSVEDFSTIYF.

The chain employs TRBV6-5 and TRBJ2-7; TRBD1 matches 7 bases. The CDR3 consists of 15 residues. Per germline, CDR1 MNHEY and CDR2 SVGAGI. J was trimmed by 0 bases and V by 6 bases; bases with no gene match: 8. The CDR3 DNA reads TGTGCCAGCAGGCAGACAGGGATGAGCTCCTACGAGCAGTACGTC. It translates to CASRQTGMSSYEQYV.

This clonotype was found a few times. The J gene is TRBJ2-4, the V gene TRBV30; possible D gene TRBD1, 6 bases. Germline V gene lookup returns CDR1 GTSNPN and CDR2 SVGIG (reference sequence). This CDR3 contains 13 residues. The ends were cut back, 1 base at V and 5 bases at J, with 9 bases in the middle. CDR3: CAWSASGENIQYF. CDR3 sequence (DNA): TGTGCCTGGAGTGCGTCAGGGGAAAACATTCAGTACTTC.

This clonotype was seen a few times. The chain links TRBV28 to TRBJ2-5, with 11 bases that match TRBD2. The V segment lost 5 bases and the J segment 1 base; nucleotides outside the gene matches: 6. Germline V gene sequence: CDR1 MDHEN, CDR2 SYDVKM. This CDR3 spans 16 amino acids. CDR3 loop: CASSRIAGGPQETQYF. In nucleotides, the CDR3 is TGTGCCAGCAGTCGTATAGCGGGAGGGCCCCAAGAGACCCAGTACTTC.

The sample holds a few counts of this clonotype. The chain uses TRBV5-6 and TRBJ2-5; D may be TRBD2 (5 bases). Per germline, CDR1 SGHDT and CDR2 YYEEEE. V gave up 3 bases and J gave up 1 base, with 10 bases separating them. There are 14 residues in the CDR3. The DNA for the CDR3 is TGTGCCAGCAGCTACCCTAGCCTCCAAGAGACCCAGTACTTC. This gives the protein CASSYPSLQETQYF.

This chain joins TRBV11-1 and TRBJ2-1, with D possibly TRBD2 on 6 matching bases. Trimming removed 5 bases from V and 0 bases from J, with 14 bases in between. Germline CDR1 is SGHAT and CDR2 is FQDESV (reference sequence). The CDR3 sequence is 16 residues long. For the CDR3, the DNA is TGTGCCAGCAGCCCGGGACTTTTAAGCTCCTACAATGAGCAGTTCTTC. Translated, it gives CASSPGLLSSYNEQFF.

In its sample, this clonotype was seen many times. The chain combines TRBV7-2 with TRBJ2-3, with TRBD1 matching over 8 bases. V lost 5 bases to trimming and J lost 4 bases; unmatched junction nucleotides: 5. The CDR3 has 14 residues. Germline CDR1 and CDR2: SGHTA and FQGNSA. The CDR3 spells CASSPPTGADTQYF. The CDR3 bases are TGTGCCAGCAGCCCACCGACAGGGGCAGATACGCAGTATTTT.

This chain joins TRBV25-1 and TRBJ2-5; 7 positions agree with TRBD2. V was clipped by 5 bases and J by 0 bases; unmatched bases: 3. The CDR3 extends over 14 amino acids. Germline CDR1 MGHDK, CDR2 SYGVNS. CDR3 in DNA: TGTGCCAGCAGTATCGGGGGGTACCAAGAGACCCAGTACTTC. As protein: CASSIGGYQETQYF.

V gene TRBV5-4 combines with J gene TRBJ2-2; possibly TRBD1 for D (5 bases). Germline CDR1 is SGHNT and CDR2 is YYREEE (reference sequence). The CDR3 is 15 residues long. V lost 4 bases, J lost 10 bases, and 20 bases lay in between. The CDR3 spells CASSLTPSGPLELFF. The CDR3, as DNA: TGTGCCAGCAGCCTTACCCCTTCAGGGCCCCTGGAGCTGTTTTTT.

This clonotype was counted only a few times. V usage is TRBV29-1 and J usage is TRBJ1-2; a possible D gene is TRBD1 (5 bases). The V gene lost 1 base and the J gene lost 4 bases, with 13 bases spanning the gap. CDR1 is SQVTM and CDR2 is ANQGSEA in the germline V gene. This CDR3 spans 14 amino acids. CDR3 DNA sequence: TGCAGCGTTGAAGGAGGGGCGGGGTTCTATGGCTACACCTTC. Amino acids: CSVEGGAGFYGYTF.